This T cell receptor (beta chain) was obtained from a study of radiation and T cells in renal cell carcinoma. Time point: blood 4 weeks post-SBRT, at nephrectomy. Treatment: 15 Gy SBRT to primary tumor, nephrectomy 4 weeks later. The table came from immunoSEQ multiplex PCR; TCRdb's copy has only in-frame clones and leaves some out. Of tens of thousands of clones in the sample, 89% are singletons; the top ten hold approximately 6%. Between the trimmed V and J ends, which lost 1 base and 5 bases, there was a span of 3 bases. Germline values: CDR1 SGHVS, CDR2 FQNEAQ. This CDR3 has 11 amino acids. The material sequenced was blood, taken from a patient whose treatment included radiotherapy and nephrectomy. The clonotype originates from an older woman with renal cell carcinoma. This chain connects TRBV7-8 to TRBJ2-7; no definite D call. The CDR3 DNA sequence: TGTGCCAGCAGCTTAGATCACGAGCAGTACTTC. Translated: CASSLDHEQYF.